This T cell receptor (beta chain) was recovered during a study of T cells in Graves' hyperthyroidism and ophthalmopathy. Per germline, CDR1 SEHNR and CDR2 FQNEAQ (reference sequence). V lost 5 bases and J lost 6, with 19 bases in between. The length of the CDR3 is 16 residues. This clonotype was picked up a small number of times. There were TCR beta CDR3 regions amplified from RNA transcripts. Researchers ran a first-round RT-PCR on the TCR CDR3 using the HTBI primer set. TCRdb re-called the multiplex PCR reads with MiXCR, one entry per CDR3 protein. The sample holds fewer than 650,000 distinct CDR3 sequences, 35% to 50% seen once. Orbital computed tomography, thyroid ultrasound, serum thyroxine and TRAb, and clinical symptoms together informed the diagnoses.

The genes are TRBV7-9 and TRBJ1-4; D unresolved. This clonotype was obtained from an adult woman with Graves' disease, either hyperthyroidism or ophthalmopathy (not recorded which). Sequenced sample: peripheral blood or thyroid tissue (not recorded which). CDR3 DNA sequence: TGTGCCAGCAGCGCGACGCTGCGGACGGAGGATGAAAAACTGTTTTTT. It translates to CASSATLRTEDEKLFF.